The rows below give T cell receptor beta chains drawn from one sample of a study of T cell responses to AZD1222 COVID-19 vaccine. Assay: immunoSEQ multiplex PCR; the TCRdb copy retains only in-frame clones and omits some. The sample lists 85,000 to 120,000 clones; 86% were seen once. Sample: peripheral blood, taken on day 0 of AZD1222 vaccination. These receptors all come from an adult in good health. The CDR3 runs from the conserved cysteine through the conserved F or W. The D gene is left open where the match is weak. Expanded clones get a size class; other rows say once, few or many, or leave the size out.

j_call clone_size d_call v_call cdr3_length cdr3_aa cdr3_nt
TRBJ1-4 - - TRBV28 15 CASSSRVWTNEKLFF TGTGCCAGCAGTTCTAGGGTGTGGACTAATGAAAAACTGTTTTTT
TRBJ2-1 - - TRBV7-2 14 CASNPTLSYNEQFF TGTGCCAGCAACCCGACGCTGAGCTACAATGAGCAGTTCTTC
TRBJ1-1 - - TRBV2 14 CASGRSEINTEAFF TGTGCCAGCGGCCGTTCGGAGATTAACACTGAAGCTTTCTTT
TRBJ2-7 - - TRBV6-2/TRBV6-3 15 CASSYSGTVSYEQYF TGTGCCAGCAGTTACTCGGGGACGGTCTCCTACGAGCAGTACTTC
TRBJ2-7 few - TRBV5-1 14 CASSLGSGFYEQYF TGCGCCAGCAGCTTGGGTTCTGGATTCTACGAGCAGTACTTC
TRBJ2-1 few TRBD2 TRBV7-2 15 CASRLGLAKGSEQFF TGTGCCAGCAGACTCGGACTAGCGAAGGGGAGTGAGCAGTTCTTC
TRBJ2-2 - - TRBV5-4 15 CASSSGLTNTGELFF TGTGCCAGCAGTTCGGGTCTTACGAACACCGGGGAGCTGTTTTTT
TRBJ1-5 - TRBD1 TRBV20-1 16 CSASRQGGMGNQPQHF TGCAGTGCTAGTCGGCAGGGGGGTATGGGCAATCAGCCCCAGCATTTT
TRBJ1-2 - - TRBV6-5 15 CASRKRGGLNYGYTF TGTGCCAGCAGGAAGAGGGGTGGGCTTAACTATGGCTACACCTTC
TRBJ1-6 - TRBD1 TRBV19 15 CASSITGVNNSPLHF TGTGCCAGTAGTATTACAGGGGTTAATAATTCACCCCTCCACTTT
TRBJ1-3 - - TRBV18 15 CASSPNAATGNTIYF TGTGCCAGCTCACCAAATGCAGCCACTGGAAACACCATATATTTT
TRBJ2-1 - - TRBV6-5 13 CASSYSEGSEQFF TGTGCCAGCAGTTACTCGGAGGGGAGTGAGCAGTTCTTC
TRBJ1-1 once TRBD1 TRBV16 14 CASSYGQGGTEAFF TGTGCCAGCAGCTACGGACAGGGCGGCACTGAAGCTTTCTTT
TRBJ1-4 - - TRBV7-9 14 CASSLGDGNEKLFF TGTGCCAGCAGCTTAGGGGACGGTAATGAAAAACTGTTTTTT
TRBJ2-7 once - TRBV7-2 14 CASSQRTAPYEQYF TGTGCCAGCAGCCAACGGACGGCACCCTACGAGCAGTACTTC
TRBJ1-5 - - TRBV9 13 CASSVGLNQPQHF TGTGCCAGCAGCGTAGGACTAAATCAGCCCCAGCATTTT
TRBJ2-7 - - TRBV7-2 13 CASSWGARYEQYF TGTGCCAGCAGCTGGGGGGCGCGTTACGAGCAGTACTTC
TRBJ2-2 - - TRBV18 14 CASSSDGHTGELFF TGTGCCAGCTCATCGGACGGACACACCGGGGAGCTGTTTTTT
TRBJ2-2 - TRBD2 TRBV28 16 CASSSRLAGSGGELFF TGTGCCAGCAGTTCGCGACTAGCGGGATCGGGCGGGGAGCTGTTTTTT
TRBJ1-1 - - TRBV7-2 15 CASSLDPDRFTEAFF TGTGCCAGCAGCTTAGACCCAGACAGATTCACTGAAGCTTTCTTT
TRBJ2-1 once TRBD2 TRBV2 14 CASSSLAGYNEQFF TGTGCCAGCAGTTCGCTAGCGGGGTACAATGAGCAGTTCTTC
TRBJ2-3 - - TRBV5-1 16 CASSLAALLDTDTQYF TGCGCCAGCAGCTTGGCGGCACTCCTCGACACAGATACGCAGTATTTT
TRBJ1-6 - - TRBV7-3 14 CASSLLGSNSPLHF TGTGCCAGCAGCTTATTAGGGAGTAATTCACCCCTCCACTTT
TRBJ1-6 few - TRBV7-3 14 CASSFRQSNSPLHF TGTGCCAGCAGCTTTAGACAGAGTAATTCACCCCTCCACTTT
TRBJ2-6 - - TRBV6-1 13 CASSESGANVLTF TGTGCCAGCAGTGAGTCTGGGGCCAACGTCCTGACTTTC
TRBJ1-1 - TRBD1 TRBV19 17 CASSKRDRTAMNTEAFF TGTGCCAGTAGTAAACGGGACAGGACAGCCATGAACACTGAAGCTTTCTTT
TRBJ2-1 - - TRBV7-2 15 CASSFKAPGNNEQFF TGTGCCAGCAGCTTCAAGGCGCCGGGGAACAATGAGCAGTTCTTC
TRBJ2-3 - - TRBV6-2/TRBV6-3 15 CASSPMMVGSDTQYF TGTGCCAGCAGTCCGATGATGGTGGGATCAGATACGCAGTATTTT
TRBJ2-3 - - TRBV11-2 13 CASSLAGTDTQYF TGTGCCAGCAGCTTAGCAGGCACAGATACGCAGTATTTT
TRBJ2-5 - - TRBV5-1 15 CASSGLGQYQETQYF TGCGCCAGCAGCGGTCTTGGGCAATACCAAGAGACCCAGTACTTC
TRBJ1-2 once - TRBV19 13 CASSISDRYGYTF TGTGCCAGTAGTATTTCGGACCGCTATGGCTACACCTTC
TRBJ2-7 - TRBD1 TRBV2 12 CATGQVPYEQYF TGTGCCACTGGACAGGTCCCCTACGAGCAGTACTTC
TRBJ2-7 - TRBD1 TRBV29-1 12 CSALTGGYEQYF TGCAGCGCTCTTACAGGGGGGTACGAGCAGTACTTC
TRBJ1-6 few - TRBV5-5 14 CASSLWIPNSPLHF TGTGCCAGCAGCTTGTGGATTCCTAATTCACCCCTCCACTTT
TRBJ2-2 few TRBD2 TRBV9 16 CASSKKGAGDTGELFF TGTGCCAGCAGCAAGAAGGGAGCGGGGGACACCGGGGAGCTGTTTTTT
TRBJ1-2 once TRBD1 TRBV6-5 12 CASSLGTDGYTF TGTGCCAGCAGTTTGGGGACAGATGGCTACACCTTC
TRBJ2-7 few - TRBV11-2 10 CASGIYEQYF TGTGCCAGCGGTATCTACGAGCAGTACTTC
TRBJ1-5 - - TRBV28 13 CASRDRLNQPQHF TGTGCCAGCAGAGACAGGCTCAATCAGCCCCAGCATTTT
TRBJ2-7 - - TRBV13 16 CASSLEQASPTYEQYF TGTGCCAGCAGCTTAGAGCAGGCGTCCCCAACCTACGAGCAGTACTTC
TRBJ1-6 - - TRBV4-1 13 CASSPGRNSPLHF TGCGCCAGCAGCCCGGGCAGGAATTCACCCCTCCACTTT
TRBJ1-5 - - TRBV20-1 11 CGTGAYQPQHF TGCGGGACGGGAGCCTATCAGCCCCAGCATTTT
TRBJ1-1 - - TRBV5-1 13 CASSLDGETEAFF TGCGCCAGCAGCTTGGATGGGGAGACTGAAGCTTTCTTT
TRBJ1-5 - - TRBV4-3 12 CASSQEDGPQHF TGCGCCAGCAGCCAAGAAGACGGGCCCCAGCATTTT
TRBJ2-2 - TRBD2 TRBV7-2 17 CASSRTGGRAQTGELFF TGTGCCAGCAGCCGGACTGGCGGGAGGGCCCAGACCGGGGAGCTGTTTTTT
TRBJ1-4 few - TRBV2 13 CASSWEANEKLFF TGTGCCAGCAGCTGGGAGGCTAATGAAAAACTGTTTTTT
TRBJ2-7 - - TRBV7-2 14 CASSLVAQTYEQYF TGTGCCAGCAGCTTAGTAGCGCAAACCTACGAGCAGTACTTC
TRBJ1-1 - TRBD1 TRBV6-1 14 CASSPRPDRDEAFF TGTGCCAGCAGCCCCCGACCCGACAGGGATGAAGCTTTCTTT
TRBJ1-6 - - TRBV7-2 14 CASSYQGRGSPLHF TGTGCCAGCAGTTACCAGGGAAGAGGTTCACCCCTCCACTTT
TRBJ2-7 - - TRBV29-1 13 CSVEVGSLREQYF TGCAGCGTTGAGGTTGGGTCCCTACGAGAGCAGTACTTC
TRBJ1-1 - - TRBV28 14 CASSLAGLSVEAFF TGTGCCAGCAGTTTAGCAGGGTTAAGCGTAGAAGCTTTCTTT
TRBJ2-3 - TRBD1 TRBV7-2 14 CASSWTGVTDTQYF TGTGCCAGCAGCTGGACAGGGGTGACAGATACGCAGTATTTT
TRBJ1-5 - - TRBV5-4 14 CASSLGGWDQPQHF TGTGCCAGCAGCTTGGGGGGATGGGATCAGCCCCAGCATTTT
TRBJ1-3 - - TRBV6-5 15 CASRPGVVRGNTIYF TGTGCCAGCAGGCCCGGCGTGGTTCGCGGAAACACCATATATTTT
TRBJ2-7 - - TRBV5-1 14 CASSPDGVLYEQYF TGCGCCAGCAGCCCGGACGGAGTCCTGTACGAGCAGTACTTC